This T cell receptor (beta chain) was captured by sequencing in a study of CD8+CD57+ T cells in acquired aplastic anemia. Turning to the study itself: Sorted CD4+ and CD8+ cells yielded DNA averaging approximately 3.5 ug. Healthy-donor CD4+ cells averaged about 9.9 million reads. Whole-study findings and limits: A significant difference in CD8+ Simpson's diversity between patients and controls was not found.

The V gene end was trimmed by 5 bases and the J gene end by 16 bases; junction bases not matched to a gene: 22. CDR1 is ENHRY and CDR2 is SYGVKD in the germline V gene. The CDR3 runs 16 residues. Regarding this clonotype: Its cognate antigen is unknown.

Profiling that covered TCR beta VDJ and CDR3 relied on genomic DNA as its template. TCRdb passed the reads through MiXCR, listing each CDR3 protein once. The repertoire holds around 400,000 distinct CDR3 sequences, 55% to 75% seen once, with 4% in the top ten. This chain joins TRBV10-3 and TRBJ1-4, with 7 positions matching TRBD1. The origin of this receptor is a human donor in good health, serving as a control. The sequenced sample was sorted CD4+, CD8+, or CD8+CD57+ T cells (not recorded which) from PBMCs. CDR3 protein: CAISPAGGGFTDEQFF. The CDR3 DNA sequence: TGTGCCATCAGTCCTGCAGGGGGGGGTTTCACTGACGAGCAGTTTTTT.